The T cell receptor beta chain described here comes from a study of neoadjuvant anti-PD-1 for oral cavity cancer. Study overall: Patients without progression received a fourth nivolumab dose around day 43, then surgical resection on days 50-56. Findings of the study overall: Treg/Th17 ratio rose with pretreatment blood and fell with post-treatment tumor TCRbeta clonality. Only three patients per response group were TCR-analyzed; validation needed.

PBMC libraries mostly used 480 ng of input genomic DNA, with six replicates per sample. This table comes from immunoSEQ multiplex PCR, and its TCRdb copy is limited to in-frame clones, with some not included. The sample includes 55,000 to 75,000 clones, around 85% of them seen just once. CDR1 SGHVS and CDR2 FNYEAQ come from the germline V gene. The CDR3 contains 16 residues. V lost 1 base to trimming and J lost 4 bases; unmatched junction nucleotides: 4. Note on this clone: What it binds is unknown.

The chain is built from TRBV7-6 and TRBJ2-5; 12 bases match TRBD2. This clonotype originated in a person between 40 and 85 years old with oral cavity squamous cell carcinoma. Specimen: PBMCs, collected before nivolumab (anti-PD-1) treatment. CDR3 protein: CASSLGTSGKGETQYF. The DNA for the CDR3 is TGTGCCAGCAGCTTAGGGACTAGCGGGAAAGGAGAGACCCAGTACTTC.